This is a list of T cell receptor beta chains from one sample in a study of T cells after yellow fever vaccination. One entry per CDR3 protein results from TCRdb running MiXCR on the 5' RACE reads. Of 120,000 to 150,000 distinct CDR3 sequences listed, over 7% are singletons. Sequences were derived from CD4+ T cells sorted from PBMCs, sampled 5 days after the yellow fever booster vaccination. The receptors shown here come from a man aged 25-40 years who received the YFV17D yellow fever vaccine. The CDR3 runs from the conserved cysteine through the conserved F or W.

>TRBV6-1
CASKRKRGSYNEQFF
>TRBV20-1
CCARDLGLAGGRQETQYF
>TRBV9
CASSVGQINQPQHF
>TRBV23-1
CASSPRAGRDTYNEQFF
>TRBV5-1
CASSLAHREGETQYF
>TRBV7-2
CASSGQRADTQYF
>TRBV24-1
CATSDSGTGSTGELFF
>TRBV7-9
CASSLERTANVLTF
>TRBV9
CASSIGDGGPETQYF
>TRBV5-1
CASSLRGLAGASDEQFF
>TRBV6-2/TRBV6-3
CASSENRDRPYF
>TRBV28
CASTYPGQGNQPQHF
>TRBV6-6
CASSKSGSDTQYF
>TRBV7-2
CASSPMGGRNTGELFF
>TRBV15
CATSRVSFRGNIQYF
>TRBV7-2
CASSQPTTSGFYNEQFF
>TRBV7-2
CASSLDATYEQYF
>TRBV5-1
CASSLWKGLAGRSREQYF
>TRBV20-1
CSAPGAGVTQYF
>TRBV19
CASSVGTGSYNEQFF
>TRBV7-2
CASSLSPGTDYEQYF
>TRBV2
CASSAVGGRNTRDTQYF
>TRBV5-1
CASSVTGTSGNEQFF
>TRBV7-2
CASSLGVDYYEQYF
>TRBV18
CASSPKLADTGELFF
>TRBV2
CASSEAQGLAGINEQFF
>TRBV7-2
CASSEGGGYEQYF
>TRBV7-2
CASSSTGVDTQYF